The 23 T cell receptor beta chains given below trace back to one sample, sequenced in a study of T cell changes during pregnancy in multiple sclerosis. Using immunoSEQ multiplex PCR, the repertoire was profiled, and TCRdb retains in-frame clones only, with some absent. The sample has tens of thousands of clones; just over 90% are singletons. The sequenced sample was peripheral blood, obtained after pregnancy. The source of these receptors is a female donor with multiple sclerosis, enrolled in a pregnancy study.

The rearrangement links TRBV9 to TRBJ2-2; TRBD1 matches at 7 bases. Germline V lookup: CDR1 SGDLS, CDR2 YYNGEE. The trim removed 4 bases at V and 6 bases at J, leaving 9 bases unmatched. This CDR3 comprises 15 residues. CDR3 in DNA: TGTGCCAGCAGCTTCCAGGGGGTAGTCCCCGGGGAGCTGTTTTTT. Translating it yields CASSFQGVVPGELFF.

The J gene is TRBJ2-7, the V gene TRBV10-1; 8 positions match TRBD1. This CDR3 spans 15 amino acids. CDR1 and CDR2 (germline): WNHNN, SYGVQD (reference sequence). V gave up 2 bases and J gave up 8 bases; unmatched junction bases: 11. CDR3 nucleotide sequence: TGCGCCAGCAGTGAGGGTCCGGACAGGGACCAGAAGCAGTACTTC. Its protein product is CASSEGPDRDQKQYF.

J is TRBJ2-7 and V is TRBV11-2; 7 bases fit TRBD2. In germline, CDR1 is SGHAT, CDR2 FQNNGV. V dropped 4 bases and J dropped 2; count of bases not matched to a gene: 11. This CDR3 is built from 16 residues. The CDR3 DNA follows: TGTGCCAGCAGCTCTCTAGCGGACGCCCTTCCCTACGAGCAGTACTTC. The encoded protein is CASSSLADALPYEQYF.

This clone was observed a handful of times. The rearrangement joins TRBV27 to TRBJ1-2; 7 nucleotides match TRBD1. Germline V gene sequence: CDR1 MNHEY, CDR2 SMNVEV (reference sequence). The CDR3 length is 16 residues. Trimming at V came to 0 bases and at J to 5 bases, leaving 9 bases not matched to a gene. CDR3 sequence: CASSLSGTAARYGYTF. For the CDR3, the DNA is TGTGCCAGCAGTTTATCGGGGACAGCCGCTAGGTATGGCTACACCTTC.

This sequence joins TRBV4-1 and TRBJ2-5; D possibly corresponds to TRBD1 (6 bases). V lost 0 bases to trimming and J lost 4 bases, with 15 bases between them. CDR1 is MGHRA, CDR2 YSYEKL, per germline. The CDR3 spans 16 residues. CDR3: CASSQDQGGDGETQYF. CDR3 bases: TGCGCCAGCAGCCAAGATCAAGGGGGTGACGGAGAGACCCAGTACTTC.

The rearrangement joins TRBV11-2 to TRBJ1-2; 7 bases match TRBD1. The CDR3 is 17 amino acids. Germline V gene lookup returns CDR1 SGHAT and CDR2 FQNNGV. The V gene end was trimmed by 4 bases and the J gene end by 0 bases; junction bases not matched to a gene: 11. The DNA of the CDR3 is TGTGCCAGCAGCTCCGGGACAGCACCTGATCCTAACTATGGCTACACCTTC. Its protein is CASSSGTAPDPNYGYTF. Drawing the rest from reference TRBV11-2 and TRBJ1-2, the complete variable domain is EAGVAQSPRYKIIEKRQSVAFWCNPISGHATLYWYQQILGQGPKLLIQFQNNGVVDDSQLPKDRFSAERLKGVDSTLKIQPAKLEDSAVYLCASSSGTAPDPNYGYTFGSGTRLTVV.

The V and J genes are TRBV14 and TRBJ2-1; TRBD2 agrees at 9 bases. Germline CDR1 and CDR2: SGHDN and FVKESK. The J segment lost 7 bases and the V segment lost 0 bases, leaving 10 bases of the junction unmatched. This CDR3 has 17 residues. CDR3 sequence: CASSQDRGASGMNEQFF. CDR3 nucleotide sequence: TGTGCCAGCAGCCAAGATCGGGGGGCTAGCGGGATGAATGAGCAGTTCTTC.

The chain recombines TRBV6-6 with TRBJ1-2, with 11 bases aligning to TRBD1. Per germline, CDR1 MNHNY and CDR2 SVGAGI (reference sequence). Losses at the gene ends were 6 bases for V and 3 bases for J; bases not matched to a gene: 3. This CDR3 has 14 residues. CDR3 protein: CASSWTGGDYGYTF. The CDR3 nucleotides read TGTGCCAGCAGCTGGACAGGGGGCGACTATGGCTACACCTTC.

The chain employs TRBV5-1 and TRBJ2-1; TRBD2 agrees at 13 bases. The CDR3 has 16 amino acids. The V gene's germline CDR1 is SGHRS and CDR2 YFSETQ. J was trimmed by 10 bases and V by 0 bases; bases with no gene match: 7. The CDR3 here is CASSLEGTSGRGEQFF. The DNA of the CDR3 is TGCGCCAGCAGCTTGGAAGGAACTAGCGGGAGGGGGGAGCAGTTCTTC.

The rearrangement joins TRBV27 to TRBJ2-7; D is possibly TRBD2 (7 bases). Germline CDR1 and CDR2: MNHEY and SMNVEV (reference sequence). There are 15 residues in the CDR3. V lost 2 bases to trimming and J lost 1 base, with 12 bases between them. CDR3 region: CASSLDRGGSYEQYF. In nucleotides, the CDR3 is TGTGCCAGCAGTTTAGATAGGGGGGGTTCCTACGAGCAGTACTTC.

This sequence joins TRBV6-4 and TRBJ2-6; D gene unclear. Per germline, CDR1 MRHNA and CDR2 SNTAGT. This CDR3 is built from 17 residues. The V end lost 1 base, the J end lost 4 bases, and 14 bases lay between the germline ends. The DNA of the CDR3 is TGTGCCAGCAGTGACTTTTTCGCCCCTACCGGGGCCAACGTCCTGACTTTC. This encodes CASSDFFAPTGANVLTF.

This sequence joins TRBV18 and TRBJ2-7, with D possibly matching TRBD2 (6 bases). The CDR3 contains 14 residues. V gave up 1 base and J gave up 6 bases, with 13 bases separating them. Germline loops: CDR1 KGHSH, CDR2 LQKENI. For the CDR3, the DNA is TGTGCCAGCTCACCACGTGCGGGGATCTCCGAGCAGTACTTC. It encodes CASSPRAGISEQYF.

V usage is TRBV5-1 and J usage is TRBJ2-7; 10 bases fit TRBD2. The CDR3 is 14 amino acids. Trimming cost V 3 bases and J 4 bases; bases outside gene matches: 4. Germline CDR1 is SGHRS and CDR2 is YFSETQ. Here the CDR3 reads CASSSGLAEYEQYF. DNA for the CDR3: TGCGCCAGCAGCTCTGGACTAGCGGAATACGAGCAGTACTTC.

The chain couples TRBV29-1 to TRBJ2-7; 9 nucleotides align to TRBD1. The CDR3 extends over 12 amino acids. The ends lost 4 bases at V and 4 bases at J; junction bases unmatched: 2. Germline V lookup: CDR1 SQVTM, CDR2 ANQGSEA. The chain's CDR3 is CSVVGQGYEQYF. As DNA, the CDR3 is TGCAGCGTTGTTGGACAGGGGTACGAGCAGTACTTC.

The J gene is TRBJ2-7, the V gene TRBV10-3; D gene uncertain. The CDR3 has 12 amino acids. In germline, CDR1 is ENHRY, CDR2 SYGVKD. V lost 5 bases, J lost 0 bases, and 5 bases lay in between. DNA of the CDR3: TGTGCCATCAGTTCAGGCTCCTACGAGCAGTACTTC. It encodes CAISSGSYEQYF.

The chain employs TRBV5-6 and TRBJ2-2; D perhaps matches TRBD1 (5 bases). The CDR3 is 17 residues long. The V and J ends lost 0 bases and 0 bases respectively, with 12 bases between them. Germline-derived CDR1 and CDR2 are SGHDT and YYEEEE. Here the CDR3 reads CASSLGGRAPNTGELFF. The CDR3 DNA is TGTGCCAGCAGCTTGGGGGGCCGGGCACCGAACACCGGGGAGCTGTTTTTT.

This chain joins TRBV14 and TRBJ2-7; D possibly corresponds to TRBD1 (6 bases). V was trimmed by 6 bases and J by 7 bases, leaving 25 bases between them. Germline loops: CDR1 SGHDN, CDR2 FVKESK. CDR3 length: 16 amino acids. CDR3 coding DNA: TGTGCCAGCAGTAATCGAGTGAGTCCAGGGGTGGAAGAGCAGTACTTC. Residues: CASSNRVSPGVEEQYF.

The J gene is TRBJ2-1, the V gene TRBV19; 10 bases line up with TRBD1. CDR1 is LNHDA, CDR2 SQIVND, per germline (reference sequence). The CDR3 length is 14 residues. V lost 6 bases, J lost 8 bases, and 7 bases stayed unmatched. The CDR3: CASRGQGTVYEQFF. The CDR3 region has the DNA TGTGCCAGTAGGGGACAGGGGACGGTATATGAGCAGTTCTTC.

This clone was detected once. The chain recombines TRBV10-2 with TRBJ1-2; D not certain. The germline V gene encodes CDR1 WSHSY and CDR2 SAAADI. The ends were cut back, 4 bases at V and 8 bases at J, with 8 bases in the middle. The CDR3 covers 11 residues. CDR3 in amino acids: CASSAAGGYTF. CDR3 nucleotides: TGCGCCAGCAGTGCGGCAGGCGGCTACACCTTC.

The genes are TRBV19 and TRBJ1-2, with D possibly matching TRBD1 (5 bases). Germline values: CDR1 LNHDA, CDR2 SQIVND (reference sequence). With 3 bases removed from V and 4 bases from J, the gap between germline ends came to 12 bases. The CDR3 has 14 residues. CDR3 sequence: CASSILQVAYGYTF. The CDR3 region has the DNA TGTGCCAGTAGTATCCTACAGGTGGCCTATGGCTACACCTTC.

This chain connects TRBV9 to TRBJ1-2; TRBD1 might be the D (6 bases). The CDR3 contains 15 residues. Trimming removed 0 bases from V and 6 bases from J, with 15 bases in between. Germline V gene lookup returns CDR1 SGDLS and CDR2 YYNGEE. This CDR3 reads CASSVGLTGYDGYTF. The CDR3 nucleotides read TGTGCCAGCAGCGTAGGGTTGACAGGATATGATGGCTACACCTTC.

The chain employs TRBV4-1 and TRBJ2-1; 9 nucleotides align to TRBD2. V lost 2 bases to trimming and J lost 5 bases; unmatched junction nucleotides: 4. The length of the CDR3 is 15 residues. The germline gives CDR1 MGHRA, CDR2 YSYEKL. CDR3 sequence: CASSQPGLAHNEQFF. CDR3 sequence (DNA): TGCGCCAGCAGCCAACCGGGACTAGCCCACAATGAGCAGTTCTTC.

The chain combines TRBV9 with TRBJ1-2; D not resolved. Germline V lookup: CDR1 SGDLS, CDR2 YYNGEE. V lost 4 bases to trimming and J lost 1 base, with 8 bases between them. This CDR3 has 13 amino acids. The CDR3 DNA follows: TGTGCCAGCAGCCCTAGAGATAACTATGGCTACACCTTC. The encoded protein is CASSPRDNYGYTF.